These 29 T cell receptor beta chains originate from one sample sequenced in a study of T cell responses to AZD1222 COVID-19 vaccine. Profiling relied on immunoSEQ multiplex PCR, and the TCRdb table lists in-frame clones only, not all of them. Of around 100,000 clones listed, about 85% are singletons. This specimen was peripheral blood, taken 28 days after the second AZD1222 dose. The origin of the receptors is an adult who received the AZD1222 COVID-19 vaccine.

This sequence joins TRBV7-7 and TRBJ1-1; 7 bases agree with TRBD1. This CDR3 spans 18 amino acids. The germline V gene has CDR1 SSHAT and CDR2 FNYEAQ (reference sequence). V dropped 2 bases and J dropped 3; count of bases not matched to a gene: 15. The CDR3 spells CASSLLMGQFTLHTEAFF. CDR3 coding DNA: TGTGCCAGCAGCTTATTAATGGGACAGTTCACCCTTCACACTGAAGCTTTCTTT.

The chain joins TRBV18 to TRBJ2-7, with 12 positions matching TRBD2. Germline V gene sequence: CDR1 KGHSH, CDR2 LQKENI. The V and J ends lost 4 bases and 2 bases, in that order; junction bases with no gene match: 12. This CDR3 is 18 amino acids long. The CDR3 nucleotides read TGTGCCAGCTCACGGGGACTAGCGGGTCGAGCTGGGGCCTACGAGCAGTACTTC. It codes for CASSRGLAGRAGAYEQYF.

This chain uses TRBV19 with TRBJ1-1; 8 bases agree with TRBD1. V lost 6 bases and J lost 1; bases outside the gene matches: 1. The CDR3 covers 13 residues. Germline assignment: CDR1 LNHDA and CDR2 SQIVND (reference sequence). The CDR3 is CASSDRGNTEAFF. The CDR3 bases are TGTGCCAGTAGCGACAGGGGGAACACTGAAGCTTTCTTT.

This chain links TRBV5-1 with TRBJ1-1; D perhaps matches TRBD1 (6 bases). V was shortened by 0 bases and J by 10 bases, with 16 bases between the two germline ends. The length of the CDR3 is 14 residues. Per the germline V gene, CDR1 is SGHRS and CDR2 is YFSETQ. The CDR3 DNA sequence: TGCGCCAGCAGCTTGGGAATCACACAGGGTTCAGCTTTCTTT. Its translation is CASSLGITQGSAFF.

The CDR3 sequence: CASSNRQATNEKLFF. For the CDR3, the DNA is TGTGCCAGCAGTAATAGACAGGCAACTAATGAAAAACTGTTTTTT. This chain joins TRBV6-6 and TRBJ1-4, with a possible D match to TRBD1 (6 bases). Germline CDR1 reads MNHNY; CDR2 reads SVGAGI (reference sequence). The CDR3 is made up of 15 amino acids. The ends were cut back, 5 bases at V and 0 bases at J, with 10 bases in the middle.

The CDR3 loop reads CASSLGQGALEQFF. CDR3 nucleotides: TGCGCCAGCAGCTTGGGACAGGGGGCCCTTGAGCAGTTCTTC. The chain has TRBV5-1 and TRBJ2-1, with 10 nucleotides matching TRBD1. This CDR3 contains 14 residues. V gave up 0 bases and J gave up 9 bases; unmatched junction bases: 3. CDR1 and CDR2 from the germline V gene are SGHRS and YFSETQ.

The chain combines TRBV5-1 with TRBJ1-3, with 9 positions matching TRBD1. Germline CDR1 reads SGHRS; CDR2 reads YFSETQ. This CDR3 spans 16 amino acids. Trimming removed 1 base from V and 2 bases from J; junction bases left unmatched: 4. CDR3 sequence (DNA): TGCGCCAGCAGCTTGTACGGGACAGGGACTGGAAACACCATATATTTT. Amino acid sequence: CASSLYGTGTGNTIYF.

J is TRBJ1-2 and V is TRBV18, with a possible D match to TRBD1 (6 bases). Per the germline V gene, CDR1 is KGHSH and CDR2 is LQKENI. The V gene lost 6 bases and the J gene lost 6 bases, with 17 bases spanning the gap. The CDR3 totals 14 residues. CDR3 residues: CASSPAGGGNGYTF. CDR3 in DNA: TGTGCCAGCTCGCCTGCCGGAGGGGGAAATGGCTACACCTTC. The full variable domain, completed using reference TRBV18 and TRBJ1-2, is NAGVMQNPRHLVRRRGQEARLRCSPMKGHSHVYWYRQLPEEGLKFMVYLQKENIIDESGMPKERFSAEFPKEGPSILRIQQVVRGDSAAYFCASSPAGGGNGYTFGSGTRLTVV.

The V and J genes are TRBV9 and TRBJ2-1; 8 bases fit TRBD2. CDR3 length: 14 residues. CDR1 SGDLS and CDR2 YYNGEE come from the germline V gene. V lost 4 bases, J lost 7 bases, and 7 bases stayed unmatched. The CDR3 region is CASSYGLAANEQFF. CDR3 bases: TGTGCCAGCAGCTACGGACTAGCAGCGAATGAGCAGTTCTTC. Using reference TRBV9 and TRBJ2-1 for the parts outside the CDR3, the full variable domain is DSGVTQTPKHLITATGQRVTLRCSPRSGDLSVYWYQQSLDQGLQFLIQYYNGEERAKGNILERFSAQQFPDLHSELNLSSLELGDSALYFCASSYGLAANEQFFGPGTRLTVL.

The rearrangement uses TRBV28 and TRBJ1-5; no definite D call. Germline CDR1 MDHEN, CDR2 SYDVKM. V lost 10 bases to trimming and J lost 9 bases, with 22 bases between them. This CDR3 region has 14 residues. The CDR3 loop reads CATSQRPLRWPQHF. The CDR3 DNA is TGTGCCACCTCACAGCGACCTCTCCGCTGGCCCCAGCATTTT.

As to this clone: Possible read error: a much larger clone is one base away. The sample contains more than one DNA sequence encoding this CDR3. The CDR3 loop reads CASSLVGYGYTF. As DNA, the CDR3 is TGTGCCAGCAGCTTAGTGGGCTATGGCTACACCTTC. V usage is TRBV7-9 and J usage is TRBJ1-2; D gene uncertain. In germline, CDR1 is SEHNR, CDR2 FQNEAQ (reference sequence). V shed 1 base and J shed 4 bases, with 4 bases lying between them. This CDR3 region has 12 residues.

This clone was found once. The J gene is TRBJ1-1, the V gene TRBV19; the match to TRBD1 covers 8 bases. Germline V lookup: CDR1 LNHDA, CDR2 SQIVND (reference sequence). The ends lost 1 base at V and 1 base at J; junction bases unmatched: 2. The length of the CDR3 is 15 residues. CDR3 residues: CASSIAGGTNTEAFF. CDR3 DNA: TGTGCCAGTAGTATAGCAGGGGGCACGAACACTGAAGCTTTCTTT.

The gene calls are TRBV27 and TRBJ2-7; TRBD2 matches at 8 bases. V dropped 5 bases and J dropped 7; count of bases not matched to a gene: 19. CDR1 is MNHEY, CDR2 SMNVEV, per germline (reference sequence). The CDR3 contains 17 residues. CDR3 residues: CASSPDGVVAGSREQYF. The CDR3 bases are TGTGCCAGCAGTCCCGACGGGGTGGTAGCGGGGTCAAGGGAGCAGTACTTC.

The CDR3 sequence: CASSPGGTFYNEQFF. CDR3 DNA: TGTGCCAGCAGCCCAGGAGGGACCTTTTACAATGAGCAGTTCTTC. The genes are TRBV3-1 (or the pseudogene TRBV3-2) and TRBJ2-1; TRBD2 might be the D (6 bases). The V and J ends lost 4 bases and 4 bases respectively, with 14 bases between them. The germline V gene has CDR1 LGHDT and CDR2 YNNKEL (reference sequence). This CDR3 spans 15 amino acids.

This clone was counted a few times. This sequence joins TRBV10-1 and TRBJ2-7, with TRBD1 as a possible D gene (6 bases). CDR3 length: 16 residues. Germline CDR1 WNHNN, CDR2 SYGVQD (reference sequence). With 6 bases removed from V and 1 base from J, the gap between germline ends came to 19 bases. The chain's CDR3 is CASSAGTSSASYEQYF. The CDR3 DNA reads TGCGCCAGCAGCGCAGGGACATCCTCCGCTTCCTACGAGCAGTACTTC.

This rearrangement joins TRBV28 to TRBJ1-5; TRBD1 might be the D (6 bases). Germline V lookup: CDR1 MDHEN, CDR2 SYDVKM. This CDR3 is 16 amino acids long. Trimming took 3 bases from V and 1 from J, leaving 13 bases between them. Written as DNA, the CDR3 is TGTGCCAGCAGTTTTAACCTCAGGGGAAGCAATCAGCCCCAGCATTTT. It codes for CASSFNLRGSNQPQHF.

The genes are TRBV28 and TRBJ1-1; D ambiguous. Germline loops: CDR1 MDHEN, CDR2 SYDVKM. The CDR3 covers 17 residues. V lost 5 bases, J lost 1 base, and 20 bases lay in between. This CDR3 reads CASSPLISPTKNTEAFF. The CDR3 nucleotides are TGTGCCAGCAGTCCCTTAATATCCCCCACGAAGAACACTGAAGCTTTCTTT.

The CDR3 loop reads CASSFGTRKNTGELFF. DNA for the CDR3: TGTGCCAGCAGCTTCGGGACTAGGAAGAACACCGGGGAGCTGTTTTTT. This sequence joins TRBV7-9 and TRBJ2-2, with 8 nucleotides matching TRBD2. The CDR3 totals 16 residues. Germline assignment: CDR1 SEHNR and CDR2 FQNEAQ (reference sequence). Germline trimming cut 3 bases from V and 1 base from J; bases unmatched to any gene: 4.

The chain couples TRBV4-1 to TRBJ1-3; 7 bases match TRBD1. CDR3 length equals 16 residues. Germline loops: CDR1 MGHRA, CDR2 YSYEKL. V was pared by 4 bases and J by 2 bases, with 8 bases of the junction left unmatched. Here the CDR3 reads CASSLGLDRAGNTIYF. Written as DNA, the CDR3 is TGCGCCAGCAGCCTCGGACTTGACAGGGCTGGAAACACCATATATTTT.

This clone has just a few counts. This chain connects TRBV27 to TRBJ2-1, with 9 positions matching TRBD2. This CDR3 contains 13 residues. Germline V gene sequence: CDR1 MNHEY, CDR2 SMNVEV (reference sequence). Unmatched junction bases numbered 9, after V lost 6 bases and J lost 12 bases. CDR3 loop: CASRATSGRRQFF. The CDR3 region has the DNA TGTGCCAGCAGAGCGACGAGCGGGAGGCGGCAGTTCTTC.

This chain joins TRBV7-3 and TRBJ1-2; D remains unclear. V was shortened by 1 base and J by 2 bases, with 11 bases between the two germline ends. CDR1 and CDR2 (germline): SGHTA, FQGTGA. The CDR3 loop spans 15 amino acids. In nucleotides, the CDR3 is TGTGCCAGCAGCTTAAACTCGATAGGCAACTATGGCTACACCTTC. The encoded protein is CASSLNSIGNYGYTF.

The CDR3 coding sequence is TGTGCCAGCTCACCACCAAAGGTGGGGAGCACTGAAGCTTTCTTT. As protein: CASSPPKVGSTEAFF. The V gene is TRBV18, the J gene TRBJ1-1; D is ambiguous. The CDR3 runs to 15 residues. Trimming cost V 0 bases and J 4 bases, with 12 bases left between them. The germline V gene has CDR1 KGHSH and CDR2 LQKENI.

This clone was observed at least ten times. CDR3 DNA: TGTGCCAGCTCACCACCTGGGACAGGGTTCCTCTACGAGCAGTACTTC. It yields the protein CASSPPGTGFLYEQYF. The chain employs TRBV18 and TRBJ2-7, with 9 bases matching TRBD1. The CDR3 extends over 16 amino acids. Trimming removed 0 bases from V and 3 bases from J; junction bases left unmatched: 6. Germline CDR1 KGHSH, CDR2 LQKENI.

This clone was counted once. The chain joins TRBV28 to TRBJ1-1, with D hard to call. Trimming cost V 2 bases and J 0 bases, with 4 bases left between them. CDR1 MDHEN and CDR2 SYDVKM come from the germline V gene. This CDR3 has 13 amino acids. The CDR3 nucleotides read TGTGCCAGCAGTTTAAACCTGAACACTGAAGCTTTCTTT. Amino acids: CASSLNLNTEAFF.

The chain combines TRBV14 with TRBJ1-2, with D perhaps matching TRBD1 (5 bases). The ends were cut back, 0 bases at V and 4 bases at J, with 9 bases in the middle. CDR3 length equals 14 residues. Germline V lookup: CDR1 SGHDN, CDR2 FVKESK. CDR3 in DNA: TGTGCCAGCAGCCAAGAGGGACGGTCCTATGGCTACACCTTC. Translating gives CASSQEGRSYGYTF.

This chain connects TRBV10-3 to TRBJ1-4; D is perhaps TRBD1 (6 bases). The CDR3 covers 17 residues. The germline CDR1 and CDR2 sequences are ENHRY and SYGVKD. V was shortened by 0 bases and J by 8 bases, with 19 bases between the two germline ends. CDR3 coding DNA: TGTGCCATCAGTGAGTCCATGTCCGGGACAACGGGAGAAAAACTGTTTTTT. It yields the protein CAISESMSGTTGEKLFF.

The genes are TRBV9 and TRBJ2-1, with 8 bases lining up with TRBD2. The CDR3 covers 17 residues. Germline V gene lookup returns CDR1 SGDLS and CDR2 YYNGEE. After removal of 3 bases from V and 5 bases from J, the junction contained 13 bases not matched to a gene. In nucleotides, the CDR3 is TGTGCCAGCAGCGGGGGCCCAAGACTAGCGACCGACAATGAGCAGTTCTTC. The encoded protein is CASSGGPRLATDNEQFF. Variable domain in full (rest from reference TRBV9 and TRBJ2-1): DSGVTQTPKHLITATGQRVTLRCSPRSGDLSVYWYQQSLDQGLQFLIQYYNGEERAKGNILERFSAQQFPDLHSELNLSSLELGDSALYFCASSGGPRLATDNEQFFGPGTRLTVL.

The gene calls are TRBV19 and TRBJ2-7; 9 bases line up with TRBD1. Germline V CDR1 and CDR2: LNHDA, SQIVND (reference sequence). The CDR3 spans 14 residues. Losses at the gene ends were 5 bases for V and 0 bases for J; bases not matched to a gene: 2. CDR3 protein: CASSEQGASYEQYF. For the CDR3, the DNA is TGTGCCAGTAGTGAACAGGGGGCCTCCTACGAGCAGTACTTC.

The V call is TRBV5-6, the J call TRBJ2-1; D is undetermined. The V and J ends lost 1 base and 4 bases respectively, with 12 bases between them. The germline gives CDR1 SGHDT, CDR2 YYEEEE. The CDR3 runs to 15 residues. The CDR3 loop is CASSLLSRDYNEQFF. The CDR3 DNA follows: TGTGCCAGCAGCTTGTTGTCTAGAGATTACAATGAGCAGTTCTTC. Full variable domain (rest looked up from reference TRBV5-6 and TRBJ2-1): DAGVTQSPTHLIKTRGQQVTLRCSPKSGHDTVSWYQQALGQGPQFIFQYYEEEERQRGNFPDRFSGHQFPNYSSELNVNALLLGDSALYLCASSLLSRDYNEQFFGPGTRLTVL.